This TCR beta chain was captured in a study of blood T cell repertoires in COVID-19. For the study at large: Collection of acute and convalescent COVID-19 samples took place in the United States, Italy and Spain. PBMCs, B-cell-depleted T cells, or T cells provided the cDNA or gDNA that made up the material.

Trimming at V came to 4 bases and at J to 2 bases, leaving 9 bases not matched to a gene. In germline, CDR1 is KGHSH, CDR2 LQKENI. The CDR3 runs 16 residues. The data were produced by immunoSEQ multiplex PCR, yet TCRdb's version contains in-frame clones alone and is incomplete. The sample has about 90,000 clones, less than 90% seen once; the top ten hold 1.2%. This chain links TRBV18 with TRBJ2-3; 7 bases map to TRBD2. The sequence was collected from a man at least 80 years old with active or convalescent COVID-19. Sequencing input: peripheral blood. CDR3 nucleotide sequence: TGTGCCAGCTCACGCCGCGCTAGCGGATACACAGATACGCAGTATTTT. Its protein is CASSRRASGYTDTQYF.